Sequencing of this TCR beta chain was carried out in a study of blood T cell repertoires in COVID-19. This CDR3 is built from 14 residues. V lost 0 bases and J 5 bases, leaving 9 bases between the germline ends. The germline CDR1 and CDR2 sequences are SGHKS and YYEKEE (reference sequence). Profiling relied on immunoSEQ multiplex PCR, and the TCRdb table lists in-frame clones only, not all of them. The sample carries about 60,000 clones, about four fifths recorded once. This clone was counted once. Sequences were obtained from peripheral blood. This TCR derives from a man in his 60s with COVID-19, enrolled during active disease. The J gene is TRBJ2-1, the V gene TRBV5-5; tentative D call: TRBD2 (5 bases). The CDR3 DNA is TGTGCCAGCAGCTTGGACCTAGCTCACAATGAGCAGTTCTTC. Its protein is CASSLDLAHNEQFF.